What follows are 13 T cell receptor beta chains derived from one specimen sequenced in a study of T cells in Graves' hyperthyroidism and ophthalmopathy. The investigators amplified TCR beta CDR3 regions from RNA transcripts. Researchers ran a first-round RT-PCR on the TCR CDR3 using the HTBI primer set. TCRdb fed the multiplex PCR reads into MiXCR, producing one record per CDR3 protein. The sample has around 600,000 distinct CDR3 sequences; around 14% are singletons. The specimen was blood. Source of these receptors: a young woman with Graves' ophthalmopathy.

This clonotype came up many times. The V call is TRBV20-1, the J call TRBJ2-1, with D uncertain. CDR3 length equals 12 residues. Trimming cost V 1 base and J 8 bases, with 9 bases left between them. Germline CDR1 is DFQATT and CDR2 is SNEGSKA (reference sequence). The CDR3: CSARGSGDEQFF. The CDR3 coding sequence is TGCAGTGCTAGAGGCTCGGGCGATGAGCAGTTCTTC.

For this clonotype: No conserved phenylalanine or tryptophan is present at the end of the CDR3, so a read error is the likely explanation. The V and J genes are TRBV5-1 and TRBJ1-2; D unclear. Trimming shortened V by 2 bases and J by 4 bases, and 6 bases separated the two germline ends. The CDR3 is 12 residues long. CDR1 and CDR2 from the germline V gene are SGHRS and YFSETQ. CDR3 sequence (DNA): TGCGCCAGCAGCTTCGGATCCTATGGCTACACCCTC. Encoded protein: CASSFGSYGYTL.

This clonotype was counted at least ten times. V usage is TRBV19 and J usage is TRBJ2-7; maybe TRBD1 (5 bases). Germline V gives CDR1 LNHDA, CDR2 SQIVND (reference sequence). The CDR3 contains 14 residues. V lost 4 bases and J 6 bases, leaving 16 bases between the germline ends. The CDR3 loop reads CASSTTVSSLEQYF. The CDR3 DNA follows: TGTGCCAGTAGTACGACAGTGTCCTCTCTCGAGCAGTACTTC.

The CDR3 sequence is CSVARLDEQFF. The CDR3 nucleotides are TGCAGCGTTGCCAGGCTAGATGAGCAGTTCTTC. The V and J genes are TRBV29-1 and TRBJ2-1; D unclear. From germline, CDR1 is SQVTM and CDR2 ANQGSEA. This CDR3 contains 11 residues. Trimming pared 4 bases from V and 8 bases from J, leaving 9 bases between.

This clonotype was recorded many times. The V gene is TRBV27, the J gene TRBJ2-3; the D is unclear. The CDR3 extends over 14 amino acids. V was shortened by 0 bases and J by 4 bases, with 8 bases between the two germline ends. CDR1 is MNHEY and CDR2 is SMNVEV in the germline V gene (reference sequence). The CDR3 DNA reads as TGTGCCAGCAGTTTATCCCCCCGGGCAGATACGCAGTATTTT. This codes for CASSLSPRADTQYF.

This clonotype has at least ten counts. V is TRBV7-9 and J is TRBJ1-5, with 7 nucleotides matching TRBD1. The CDR3 is 14 amino acids. CDR1 is SEHNR and CDR2 is FQNEAQ in the germline V gene (reference sequence). After removal of 3 bases from V and 4 bases from J, the junction contained 3 bases not matched to a gene. CDR3 bases: TGTGCCAGCAGCTTCGGACAGGCAAATCAGCCCCAGCATTTT. Translated: CASSFGQANQPQHF. Looking up the rest from reference TRBV7-9 and TRBJ1-5 gives the full variable domain: DTGVSQNPRHKITKRGQNVTFRCDPISEHNRLYWYRQTLGQGPEFLTYFQNEAQLEKSRLLSDRFSAERPKGSFSTLEIQRTEQGDSAMYLCASSFGQANQPQHFGDGTRLSIL.

The chain has TRBV5-5 and TRBJ2-2, with TRBD1 matching over 8 bases. This CDR3 has 15 amino acids. The germline V gene has CDR1 SGHKS and CDR2 YYEKEE (reference sequence). V lost 2 bases and J lost 6; bases outside the gene matches: 6. DNA for the CDR3: TGTGCCAGCAGCTTCTACAGGGGGTCGGCCGGGGAGCTGTTTTTT. Translating gives CASSFYRGSAGELFF.

A word on this clonotype: This may come from a read error, since a much larger clone is one base off. V and J are TRBV12-3 or TRBV12-4 and TRBJ2-1; 8 bases line up with TRBD2. This CDR3 has 14 residues. The CDR3: CASSSGGPYNGQFF. CDR3 nucleotides: TGTGCCAGCAGTTCGGGAGGGCCCTACAATGGGCAGTTCTTC.

This clonotype was observed many times. This chain links TRBV4-1 with TRBJ2-5, with TRBD2 identical over 8 bases. This CDR3 comprises 16 residues. CDR1 and CDR2 from the germline V gene are MGHRA and YSYEKL. J gave up 5 bases and V 1 base, and 9 bases lay outside the gene matches. The DNA for the CDR3 is TGCGCCAGCAGCCAAGGCCCAGGGACTAGTGGGGAGACCCAGTACTTC. Protein sequence: CASSQGPGTSGETQYF.

The table lists this clonotype with many counts. The V and J genes are TRBV12-3 or TRBV12-4 and TRBJ2-5; D gene unclear. The CDR3 loop spans 13 amino acids. The ends were cut back, 6 bases at V and 4 bases at J, with 12 bases in the middle. Here the CDR3 reads CASSRWSSETQYF. DNA for the CDR3: TGTGCCAGCAGCCGATGGTCCTCAGAGACCCAGTACTTC.

The rearrangement joins TRBV7-3 to TRBJ2-7, with TRBD1 matching 10 bases. The junction had 10 bases not matched to a gene; V was cut back by 5 bases and J by 6 bases. The CDR3 runs 15 residues. The germline V gene has CDR1 SGHTA and CDR2 FQGTGA. CDR3 in amino acids: CASSTGQGGFGEQYF. For the CDR3, the DNA is TGTGCCAGCAGCACCGGACAGGGGGGTTTCGGCGAGCAGTACTTC.

This clonotype came up a few times. The CDR3 region is CASSLATRGTAFF. DNA for the CDR3: TGTGCCAGCAGCTTAGCTACCAGGGGGACGGCTTTCTTT. The V gene is TRBV7-2, the J gene TRBJ1-1, with 7 bases lining up with TRBD1. The germline V gene encodes CDR1 SGHTA and CDR2 FQGNSA. V dropped 0 bases and J dropped 11; count of bases not matched to a gene: 6. This CDR3 is built from 13 residues.

This clonotype was observed many times. The V gene is TRBV15, the J gene TRBJ1-5; D is unclear. Germline CDR1 and CDR2: LNHNV and YYDKDF (reference sequence). The CDR3 extends over 12 amino acids. The V gene lost 0 bases and the J gene lost 6 bases, with 3 bases spanning the gap. The chain's CDR3 is CATSREAQPQHF. For the CDR3, the DNA is TGTGCCACCAGCAGAGAGGCTCAGCCCCAGCATTTT.